These 23 T cell receptor beta chains came from one sample sequenced in a study of T cell responses to AZD1222 COVID-19 vaccine. TCRdb's table, derived via immunoSEQ multiplex PCR, lists solely in-frame clones and lacks some. The profile covers roughly 100,000 clones, with about four fifths appearing a single time and approximately 5% taken by the ten largest. Source: peripheral blood, taken on day 0 of AZD1222 vaccination. Every receptor here comes from an adult in good health.

The J gene is TRBJ2-2, the V gene TRBV6-5; 12 nucleotides match TRBD2. With 7 bases clipped from V and 3 bases from J, the junction kept 0 bases outside the gene matches. Per the germline V gene, CDR1 is MNHEY and CDR2 is SVGAGI. The CDR3 has 14 amino acids. CDR3 nucleotides: TGTGCCAGCACTAGCGGGGGGGACACCGGGGAGCTGTTTTTT. Encoded protein: CASTSGGDTGELFF.

As for this clone: A read error may produce the germline difference seen at one junction end. CDR3 in amino acids: CPSSTPRRGADTGELFF. For the CDR3, the DNA is TGTCCCAGCTCAACCCCGCGACGGGGGGCGGACACCGGGGAGCTGTTTTTT. The rearrangement links TRBV18 to TRBJ2-2; maybe TRBD2 (7 bases). This CDR3 has 17 residues. Looked up from germline, CDR1 is KGHSH and CDR2 is LQKENI.

V is TRBV29-1 and J is TRBJ1-2, with a weak D call TRBD1 (5 bases). Trimming removed 1 base from V and 8 bases from J, with 23 bases in between. The CDR3 consists of 16 residues. Germline V gene sequence: CDR1 SQVTM, CDR2 ANQGSEA. The CDR3 protein is CSVEAPLGVAPGGYTF. As DNA, the CDR3 is TGCAGCGTTGAAGCTCCCCTGGGGGTAGCGCCGGGGGGCTACACCTTC.

V and J are TRBV10-1 and TRBJ1-1, with TRBD1 matching 7 bases. This CDR3 has 15 residues. Trimming at V came to 1 base and at J to 0 bases, leaving 2 bases not matched to a gene. CDR1 is WNHNN, CDR2 SYGVQD, per germline (reference sequence). CDR3 protein: CASSEYQGVNTEAFF. The CDR3 coding sequence is TGCGCCAGCAGTGAGTATCAGGGGGTGAACACTGAAGCTTTCTTT.

This clone occurred a few times. The V and J genes are TRBV2 and TRBJ2-7, with 14 positions matching TRBD2. The CDR3 covers 20 residues. The V gene's germline CDR1 is SNHLY and CDR2 FYNNEI. J gave up 4 bases and V 7 bases, and 21 bases lay outside the gene matches. CDR3 sequence: CASKQGTTSGGAFDRYEQYF. The CDR3 nucleotides are TGTGCCAGCAAACAGGGAACGACTAGCGGGGGGGCCTTTGATAGATACGAGCAGTACTTC.

The chain recombines TRBV6-2 or TRBV6-3 with TRBJ1-2; TRBD1 matches at 10 bases. The germline V gene encodes CDR1 MNHEY and CDR2 SVGEGT. There are 13 residues in the CDR3. The junction had 9 bases not matched to a gene; V was cut back by 5 bases and J by 12 bases. CDR3 sequence (DNA): TGTGCCAGCAGTAACAGAGGACAGGGGGACCACACCTTC. It is translated as CASSNRGQGDHTF.

The rearrangement links TRBV29-1 to TRBJ1-2; TRBD1 is a possible D gene (6 bases). The V end was cut by 0 bases, the J end by 6 bases, with 14 bases between. This CDR3 is built from 14 residues. CDR1 is SQVTM, CDR2 ANQGSEA, per germline. As DNA, the CDR3 is TGCAGCGTTGAAGATCAGCGGGGGCGGAATGGCTACACCTTC. It is translated as CSVEDQRGRNGYTF.

The CDR3 nucleotides read TGCGCCAGCAGCCAAACGCAGGGACCTGGAAACACCATATATTTT. Translating it yields CASSQTQGPGNTIYF. The rearrangement joins TRBV4-3 to TRBJ1-3, with D tentatively TRBD1 (5 bases). CDR1 and CDR2 from the germline V gene are LGHNA and YSLEER. V lost 2 bases, J lost 2 bases, and 10 bases lay in between. This CDR3 contains 15 residues.

The chain employs TRBV7-2 and TRBJ1-2; 7 nucleotides match TRBD1. This CDR3 region has 13 residues. With 3 bases clipped from V and 6 bases from J, the junction kept 4 bases outside the gene matches. Germline CDR1 is SGHTA and CDR2 is FQGNSA. The CDR3 protein is CASSFTGVHGYTF. CDR3 coding DNA: TGTGCCAGCAGCTTCACAGGGGTTCATGGCTACACCTTC.

V and J are TRBV12-3 or TRBV12-4 and TRBJ1-6; unclear D gene. CDR3 size: 12 residues. V lost 6 bases to trimming and J lost 5 bases, with 5 bases between them. The CDR3 loop reads CASSLNNSPLHF. The CDR3, as DNA: TGTGCCAGCAGCCTGAATAATTCACCCCTCCACTTT.

The chain links TRBV3-1 (or the pseudogene TRBV3-2) to TRBJ2-3; TRBD1 is a possible D gene (6 bases). The CDR3 covers 15 residues. Germline loops: CDR1 LGHDT, CDR2 YNNKEL (reference sequence). V shed 0 bases and J shed 2 bases, with 9 bases lying between them. The CDR3 is CASSQEQGSTDTQYF. The CDR3, as DNA: TGTGCCAGCAGCCAAGAACAGGGTTCCACAGATACGCAGTATTTT.

V gene TRBV9 combines with J gene TRBJ2-2; D gene unclear. CDR3 size: 16 residues. Germline V gene sequence: CDR1 SGDLS, CDR2 YYNGEE. V lost 4 bases and J lost 1, with 14 bases in between. The CDR3 DNA follows: TGTGCCAGCAGCCCCCGTTTGACGGAGAACACCGGGGAGCTGTTTTTT. Translating gives CASSPRLTENTGELFF.

The chain joins TRBV19 to TRBJ2-7, with D perhaps given as TRBD1 or TRBD2 (6 bases each). The CDR3 loop spans 16 amino acids. Between the trimmed V and J ends, which lost 5 bases and 6 bases, there was a span of 23 bases. Germline CDR1 is LNHDA and CDR2 is SQIVND (reference sequence). CDR3 coding DNA: TGTGCCAGTAGTGCCCTCGGGGGCGGCACCGGGAGCGAGCAGTACTTC. Translating it yields CASSALGGGTGSEQYF.

V and J are TRBV4-1 and TRBJ1-1; 10 bases agree with TRBD1. CDR1 is MGHRA and CDR2 is YSYEKL in the germline V gene. CDR3 size: 14 residues. The J segment lost 4 bases and the V segment lost 2 bases, leaving 1 base of the junction unmatched. Here the CDR3 DNA reads TGCGCCAGCAGCCAATGGGACAGGGGCACTGAAGCTTTCTTT. The encoded protein is CASSQWDRGTEAFF.

The chain employs TRBV4-1 and TRBJ1-2; D gene unclear. Trimming took off 0 bases at V and 5 bases at J, with 7 bases between the two ends. Germline V CDR1 and CDR2: MGHRA, YSYEKL. This CDR3 contains 13 residues. In DNA, the CDR3 is TGCGCCAGCAGCCAAGACCCAGGATATGGCTACACCTTC. Translating gives CASSQDPGYGYTF.

The J gene is TRBJ2-7, the V gene TRBV4-3; 12 bases are a match to TRBD2. Trimming took 1 base from V and 2 from J; bases not matched to a gene: 0. Germline CDR1 reads LGHNA; CDR2 reads YSLEER. CDR3 length: 15 amino acids. The CDR3 DNA reads TGCGCCAGCAGCCAAGGACTAGCGGGGGCCTACGAGCAGTACTTC. Its protein is CASSQGLAGAYEQYF.

This clone was picked up one time. This chain connects TRBV14 to TRBJ2-1; 9 positions match TRBD1. Germline lookup yields CDR1 SGHDN and CDR2 FVKESK. The CDR3 length is 18 residues. Germline trimming cut 6 bases from V and 1 base from J; bases unmatched to any gene: 13. The CDR3 DNA sequence: TGTGCCAGCAGTCCTATACCGGGACAGGGAGGGTCCTACAATGAGCAGTTCTTC. It encodes CASSPIPGQGGSYNEQFF.

This chain links TRBV6-5 with TRBJ1-4, with TRBD1 matching over 7 bases. The CDR3 spans 12 residues. The J segment lost 6 bases and the V segment lost 6 bases, leaving 1 base of the junction unmatched. Germline-derived CDR1 and CDR2 are MNHEY and SVGAGI. CDR3 nucleotides: TGTGCCAGCAGCACAGGGGATGAAAAACTGTTTTTT. As protein: CASSTGDEKLFF.

The chain carries TRBV6-2 or TRBV6-3 and TRBJ1-3, with D unresolved. The CDR3 runs to 16 residues. Trimming took 2 bases from V and 0 from J, leaving 11 bases between them. Germline V gene data show CDR1 as MNHEY and CDR2 as SVGEGT. CDR3 in amino acids: CASSYPGGHSGNTIYF. The CDR3 DNA is TGTGCCAGCAGTTACCCAGGTGGCCACTCTGGAAACACCATATATTTT.

V and J are TRBV5-6 and TRBJ1-1; D gene ambiguous. This CDR3 spans 15 amino acids. Germline assignment: CDR1 SGHDT and CDR2 YYEEEE. Trimming removed 4 bases at V and 1 base at J, with 14 bases between. CDR3 nucleotides: TGTGCCAGCAGCCAAGACCGGGCCGGGAACACTGAAGCTTTCTTT. It translates to CASSQDRAGNTEAFF.

The chain carries TRBV6-2 or TRBV6-3 and TRBJ2-5; D is perhaps TRBD2 (6 bases). This CDR3 has 15 residues. With 2 bases removed from V and 2 bases from J, the gap between germline ends came to 12 bases. Germline V gene lookup returns CDR1 MNHEY and CDR2 SVGEGT. Here the CDR3 reads CASSYLGTFQETQYF. The CDR3 DNA follows: TGTGCCAGCAGTTACCTCGGGACTTTTCAAGAGACCCAGTACTTC.

This CDR3 reads CASSYGGYSNQPQHF. The CDR3 region has the DNA TGTGCCAGCAGTTACGGAGGGTATAGCAATCAGCCCCAGCATTTT. The rearrangement joins TRBV6-5 to TRBJ1-5; D unresolved. Germline values: CDR1 MNHEY, CDR2 SVGAGI. This CDR3 comprises 15 residues. The V and J ends lost 2 bases and 0 bases respectively, with 8 bases between them.

The chain recombines TRBV6-6 with TRBJ2-7; D is perhaps TRBD2 (6 bases). The length of the CDR3 is 15 residues. From germline, CDR1 is MNHNY and CDR2 SVGAGI (reference sequence). V was pared by 3 bases and J by 2 bases, with 14 bases between. The CDR3 loop reads CASSYRLGGPYEQYF. The CDR3 DNA reads as TGTGCCAGCAGTTATCGGCTGGGGGGACCCTACGAGCAGTACTTC.